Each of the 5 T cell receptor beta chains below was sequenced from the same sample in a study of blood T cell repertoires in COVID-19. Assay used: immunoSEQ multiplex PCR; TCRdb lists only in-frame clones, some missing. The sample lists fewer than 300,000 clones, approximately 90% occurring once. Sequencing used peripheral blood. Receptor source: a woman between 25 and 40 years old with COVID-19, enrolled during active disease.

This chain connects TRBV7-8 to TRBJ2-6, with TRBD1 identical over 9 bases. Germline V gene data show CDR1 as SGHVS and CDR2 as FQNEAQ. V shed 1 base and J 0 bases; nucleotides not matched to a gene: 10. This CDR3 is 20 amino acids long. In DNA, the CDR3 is TGTGCCAGCAGCTTAGGATTAGGGACAGGGAACCCCTCTGGGGCCAACGTCCTGACTTTC. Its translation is CASSLGLGTGNPSGANVLTF.

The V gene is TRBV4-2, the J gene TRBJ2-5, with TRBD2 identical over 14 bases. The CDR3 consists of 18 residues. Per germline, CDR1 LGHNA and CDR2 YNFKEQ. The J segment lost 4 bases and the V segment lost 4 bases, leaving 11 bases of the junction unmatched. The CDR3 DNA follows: TGTGCCAGCAGCCGCGATGGACTAGCGGGAGGCAGGGGAGAGACCCAGTACTTC. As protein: CASSRDGLAGGRGETQYF.

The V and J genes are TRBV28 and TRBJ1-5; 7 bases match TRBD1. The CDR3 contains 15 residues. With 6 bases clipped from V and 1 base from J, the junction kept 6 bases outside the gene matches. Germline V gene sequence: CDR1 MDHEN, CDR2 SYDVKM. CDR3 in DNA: TGTGCCAGCAGCCCCGGGACAGTAAGCAATCAGCCCCAGCATTTT. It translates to CASSPGTVSNQPQHF.

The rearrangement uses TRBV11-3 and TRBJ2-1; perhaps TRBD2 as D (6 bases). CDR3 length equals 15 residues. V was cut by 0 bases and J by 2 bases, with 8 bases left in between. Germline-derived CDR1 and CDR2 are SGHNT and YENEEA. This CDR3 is CASSLEAGTYNEQFF. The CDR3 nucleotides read TGTGCCAGCAGCTTAGAGGCGGGAACCTACAATGAGCAGTTCTTC.

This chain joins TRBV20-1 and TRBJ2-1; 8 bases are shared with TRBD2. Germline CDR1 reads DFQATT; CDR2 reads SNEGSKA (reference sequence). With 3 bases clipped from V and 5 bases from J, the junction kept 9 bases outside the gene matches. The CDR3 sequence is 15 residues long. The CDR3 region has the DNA TGCAGTGCTAGTTCCCGGGAGGGAAGGGACAATGAGCAGTTCTTC. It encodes CSASSREGRDNEQFF.